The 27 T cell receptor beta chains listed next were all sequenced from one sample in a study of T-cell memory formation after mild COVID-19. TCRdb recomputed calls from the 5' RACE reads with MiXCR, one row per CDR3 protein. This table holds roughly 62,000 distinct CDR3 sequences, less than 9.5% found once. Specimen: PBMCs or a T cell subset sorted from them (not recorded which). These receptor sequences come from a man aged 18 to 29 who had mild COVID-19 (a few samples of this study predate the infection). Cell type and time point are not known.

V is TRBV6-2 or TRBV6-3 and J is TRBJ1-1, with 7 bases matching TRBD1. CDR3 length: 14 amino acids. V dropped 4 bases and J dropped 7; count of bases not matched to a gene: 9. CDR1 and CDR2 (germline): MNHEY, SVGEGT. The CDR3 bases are TGTGCCAGCAGTTCCCGGGATAACAGGGGTGAAGCTTTCTTT. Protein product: CASSSRDNRGEAFF.

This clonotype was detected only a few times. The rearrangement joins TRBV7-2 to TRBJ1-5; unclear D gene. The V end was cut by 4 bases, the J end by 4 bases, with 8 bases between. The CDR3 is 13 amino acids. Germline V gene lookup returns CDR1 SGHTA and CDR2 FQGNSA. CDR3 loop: CASSSQLNQPQHF. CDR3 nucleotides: TGTGCCAGCAGCTCTCAGTTAAATCAGCCCCAGCATTTT.

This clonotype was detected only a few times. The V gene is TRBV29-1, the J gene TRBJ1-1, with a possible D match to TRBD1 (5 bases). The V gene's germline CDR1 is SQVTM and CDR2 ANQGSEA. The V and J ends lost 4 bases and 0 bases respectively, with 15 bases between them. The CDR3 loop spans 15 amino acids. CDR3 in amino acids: CSVGAGWGMNTEAFF. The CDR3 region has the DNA TGCAGCGTTGGGGCAGGGTGGGGGATGAACACTGAAGCTTTCTTT.

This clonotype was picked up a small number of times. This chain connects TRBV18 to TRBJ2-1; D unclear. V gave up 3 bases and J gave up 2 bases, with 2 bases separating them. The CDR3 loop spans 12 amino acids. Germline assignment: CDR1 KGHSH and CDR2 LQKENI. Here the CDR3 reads CASSPAYNEQFF. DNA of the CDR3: TGTGCCAGCTCACCTGCCTACAATGAGCAGTTCTTC.

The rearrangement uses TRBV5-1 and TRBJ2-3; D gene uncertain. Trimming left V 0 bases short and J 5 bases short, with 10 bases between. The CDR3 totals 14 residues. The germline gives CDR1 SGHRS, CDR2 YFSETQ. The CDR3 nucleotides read TGCGCCAGCAGCTTGGGCCAGAACCAAGATACGCAGTATTTT. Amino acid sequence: CASSLGQNQDTQYF.

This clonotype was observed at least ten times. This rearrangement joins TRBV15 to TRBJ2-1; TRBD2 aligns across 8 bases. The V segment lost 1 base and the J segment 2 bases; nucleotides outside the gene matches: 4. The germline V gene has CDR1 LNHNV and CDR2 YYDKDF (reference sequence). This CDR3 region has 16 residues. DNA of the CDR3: TGTGCCACCAGCAGAGTTATCGGGGGGGCCTACAATGAGCAGTTCTTC. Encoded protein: CATSRVIGGAYNEQFF.

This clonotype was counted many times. Here the CDR3 reads CASSQILAGVTDTQYF. DNA for the CDR3: TGCGCCAGCAGCCAAATCCTAGCGGGGGTCACAGATACGCAGTATTTT. The chain recombines TRBV4-3 with TRBJ2-3, with 10 bases aligning to TRBD2. The germline V gene encodes CDR1 LGHNA and CDR2 YSLEER. J lost 2 bases, V lost 2 bases, and 4 bases had no gene match. The length of the CDR3 is 16 residues.

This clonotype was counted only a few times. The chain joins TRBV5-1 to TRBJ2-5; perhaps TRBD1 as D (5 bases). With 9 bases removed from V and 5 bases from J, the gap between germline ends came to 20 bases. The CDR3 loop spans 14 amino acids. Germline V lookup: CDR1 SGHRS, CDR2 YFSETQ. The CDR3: CATTAMGQGETQYF. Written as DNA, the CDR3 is TGCGCCACCACGGCGATGGGGCAGGGCGAGACCCAGTACTTC.

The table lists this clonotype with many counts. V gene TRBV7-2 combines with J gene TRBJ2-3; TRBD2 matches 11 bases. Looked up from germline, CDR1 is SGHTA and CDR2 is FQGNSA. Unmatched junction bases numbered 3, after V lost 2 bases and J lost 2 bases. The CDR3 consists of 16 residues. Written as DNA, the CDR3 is TGTGCCAGCAGCTTACTAGCGGGGGGACCCACAGATACGCAGTATTTT. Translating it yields CASSLLAGGPTDTQYF.

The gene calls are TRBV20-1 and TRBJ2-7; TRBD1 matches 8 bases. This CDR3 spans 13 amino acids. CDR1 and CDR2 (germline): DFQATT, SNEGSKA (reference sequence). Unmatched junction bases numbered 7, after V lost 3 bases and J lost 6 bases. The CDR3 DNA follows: TGCAGTGCTAGGCCAGGGGGCTGGGGCGAGCAGTACTTC. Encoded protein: CSARPGGWGEQYF.

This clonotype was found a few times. The chain's CDR3 is CASSFWGRGGTEAFF. CDR3 nucleotide sequence: TGTGCCAGCAGCTTTTGGGGCAGGGGTGGCACTGAAGCTTTCTTT. The V and J genes are TRBV7-9 and TRBJ1-1, with D tentatively TRBD1 (6 bases). The CDR3 is 15 residues long. Looked up from germline, CDR1 is SEHNR and CDR2 is FQNEAQ (reference sequence). With 3 bases removed from V and 4 bases from J, the gap between germline ends came to 15 bases.

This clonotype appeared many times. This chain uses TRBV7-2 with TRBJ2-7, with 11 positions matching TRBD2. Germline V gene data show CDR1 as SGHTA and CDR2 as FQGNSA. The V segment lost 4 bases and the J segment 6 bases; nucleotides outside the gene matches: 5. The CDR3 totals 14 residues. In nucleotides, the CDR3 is TGTGCCAGCAGCTATAGCGGGGGGGCCGGCGAGCAGTACTTC. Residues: CASSYSGGAGEQYF.

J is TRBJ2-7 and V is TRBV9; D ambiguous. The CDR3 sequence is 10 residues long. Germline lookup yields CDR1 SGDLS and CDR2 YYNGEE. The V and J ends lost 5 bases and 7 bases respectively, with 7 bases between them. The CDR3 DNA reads TGTGCCAGCAGGTGGGGTGAGCAGTACTTC. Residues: CASRWGEQYF.

In DNA, the CDR3 is TGTGCCAGCAGCTTAGCGCCCCCGGGGGGACGAGAGACCCAGTACTTC. This sequence encodes CASSLAPPGGRETQYF. The chain has TRBV7-2 and TRBJ2-5; TRBD2 agrees at 7 bases. V lost 0 bases to trimming and J lost 4 bases; unmatched junction nucleotides: 8. Germline V gene sequence: CDR1 SGHTA, CDR2 FQGNSA. The CDR3 totals 16 residues.

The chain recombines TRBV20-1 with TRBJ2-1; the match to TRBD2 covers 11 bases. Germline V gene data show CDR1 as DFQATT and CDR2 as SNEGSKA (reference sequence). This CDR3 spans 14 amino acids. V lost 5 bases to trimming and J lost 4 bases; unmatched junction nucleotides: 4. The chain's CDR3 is CSALTSGGYNEQFF. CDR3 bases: TGCAGTGCTCTTACTAGCGGGGGTTACAATGAGCAGTTCTTC.

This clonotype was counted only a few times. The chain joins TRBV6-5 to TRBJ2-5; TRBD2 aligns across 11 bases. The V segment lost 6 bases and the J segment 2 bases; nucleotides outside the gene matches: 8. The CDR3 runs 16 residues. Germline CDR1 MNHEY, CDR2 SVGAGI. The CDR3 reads CASSLPGLAAQETQYF. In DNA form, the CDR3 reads TGTGCCAGCAGCCTACCGGGACTAGCGGCACAAGAGACCCAGTACTTC.

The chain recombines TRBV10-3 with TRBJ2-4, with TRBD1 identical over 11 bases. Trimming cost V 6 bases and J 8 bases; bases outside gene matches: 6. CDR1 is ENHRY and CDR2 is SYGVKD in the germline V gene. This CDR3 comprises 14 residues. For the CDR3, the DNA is TGTGCCATCAGCGACGGGACAGGGGGTTACATTCAGTACTTC. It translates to CAISDGTGGYIQYF.

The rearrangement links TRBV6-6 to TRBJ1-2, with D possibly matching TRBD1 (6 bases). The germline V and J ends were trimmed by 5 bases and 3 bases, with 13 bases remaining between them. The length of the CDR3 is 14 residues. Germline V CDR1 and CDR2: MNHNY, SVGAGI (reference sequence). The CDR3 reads CASSDQGLHYGYTF. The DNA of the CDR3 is TGTGCCAGCAGTGACCAGGGGCTCCACTATGGCTACACCTTC.

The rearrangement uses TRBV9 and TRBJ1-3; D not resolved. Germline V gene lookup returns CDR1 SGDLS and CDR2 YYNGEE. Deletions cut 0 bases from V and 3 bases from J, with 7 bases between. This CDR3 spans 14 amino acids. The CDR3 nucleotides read TGTGCCAGCAGCGTAGGAGGAGGTGGAAACACCATATATTTT. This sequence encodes CASSVGGGGNTIYF.

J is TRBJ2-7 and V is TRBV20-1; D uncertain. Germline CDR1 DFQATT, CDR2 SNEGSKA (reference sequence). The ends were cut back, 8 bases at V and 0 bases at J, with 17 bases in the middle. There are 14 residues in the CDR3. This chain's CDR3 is CSSTDARSSYEQYF. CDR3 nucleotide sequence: TGCAGTTCCACGGACGCGAGGAGCTCCTACGAGCAGTACTTC.

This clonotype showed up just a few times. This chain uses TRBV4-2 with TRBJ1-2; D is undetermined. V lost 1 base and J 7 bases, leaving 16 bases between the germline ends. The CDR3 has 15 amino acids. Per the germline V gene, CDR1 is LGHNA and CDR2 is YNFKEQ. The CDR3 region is CASSQGQEPPSGYTF. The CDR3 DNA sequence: TGTGCCAGCAGCCAAGGTCAGGAACCGCCCTCTGGCTACACCTTC.

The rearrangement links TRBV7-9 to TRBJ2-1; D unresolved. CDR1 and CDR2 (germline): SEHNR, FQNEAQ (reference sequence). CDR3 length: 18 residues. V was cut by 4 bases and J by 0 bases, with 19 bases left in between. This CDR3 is CASSSSTPRPSSYNEQFF. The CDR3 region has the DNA TGTGCCAGCAGCTCGTCTACCCCTCGTCCGAGCTCCTACAATGAGCAGTTCTTC.

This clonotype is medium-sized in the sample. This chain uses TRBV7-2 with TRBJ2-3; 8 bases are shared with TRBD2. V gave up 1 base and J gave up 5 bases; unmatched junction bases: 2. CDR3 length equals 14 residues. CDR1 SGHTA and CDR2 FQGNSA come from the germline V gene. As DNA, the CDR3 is TGTGCCAGCAGCTTAGAGCTAGCGGGAGATACGCAGTATTTT. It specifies CASSLELAGDTQYF.

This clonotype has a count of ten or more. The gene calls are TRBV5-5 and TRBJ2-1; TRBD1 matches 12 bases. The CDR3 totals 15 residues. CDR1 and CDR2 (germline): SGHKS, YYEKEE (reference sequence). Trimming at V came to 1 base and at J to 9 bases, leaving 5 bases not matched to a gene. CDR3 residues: CASSLLGQGAVEQFF. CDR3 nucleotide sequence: TGTGCCAGCAGCTTGTTGGGACAGGGGGCGGTTGAGCAGTTCTTC. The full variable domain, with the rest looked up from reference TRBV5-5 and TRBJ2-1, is DAGVTQSPTHLIKTRGQQVTLRCSPISGHKSVSWYQQVLGQGPQFIFQYYEKEERGRGNFPDRFSARQFPNYSSELNVNALLLGDSALYLCASSLLGQGAVEQFFGPGTRLTVL.

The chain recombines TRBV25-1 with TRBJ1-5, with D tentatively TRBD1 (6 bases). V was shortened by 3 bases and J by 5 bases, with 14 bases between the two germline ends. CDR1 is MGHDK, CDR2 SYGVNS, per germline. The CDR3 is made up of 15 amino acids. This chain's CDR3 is CASSDSAEGDQPQHF. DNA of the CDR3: TGTGCCAGCAGTGATTCGGCGGAGGGGGATCAGCCCCAGCATTTT.

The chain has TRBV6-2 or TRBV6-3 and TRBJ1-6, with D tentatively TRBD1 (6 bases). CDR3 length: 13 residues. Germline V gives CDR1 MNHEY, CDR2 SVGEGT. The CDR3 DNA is TGTGCTGCGTGCCAGGGGACTAATTCACCCCTCCACTTT. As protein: CAACQGTNSPLHF.

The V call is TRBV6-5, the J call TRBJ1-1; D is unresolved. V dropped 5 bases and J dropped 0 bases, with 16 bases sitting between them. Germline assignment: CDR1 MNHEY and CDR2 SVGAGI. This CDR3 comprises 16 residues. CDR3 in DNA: TGTGCCAGCAGTCTAACGACGGTTAGGATGAACACTGAAGCTTTCTTT. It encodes CASSLTTVRMNTEAFF.